This is a list of T cell receptor beta chains from one sample in a study of T cell responses to AZD1222 COVID-19 vaccine. Using immunoSEQ multiplex PCR, the repertoire was profiled, and TCRdb retains in-frame clones only, with some absent. This table has 150,000 to 200,000 clones, around 95% appearing once. Here the sequenced sample was peripheral blood, taken on day 0 of AZD1222 vaccination. These receptors all come from an adult in good health. CDR3s include the opening cysteine and the closing phenylalanine or tryptophan. The D gene is left open where the match is weak. Clone size is not always given. Where it is, it says once, few, many or a class for expanded clones.

d_gene: TRBD2
j_gene: TRBJ2-7
abundance: -
v_gene: TRBV7-8
CDR3aa: CASSPRTSGSREQYF
CDR3nt: TGTGCCAGCAGCCCAAGGACTAGCGGGAGTCGCGAGCAGTACTTC

d_gene: -
j_gene: TRBJ1-2
abundance: -
v_gene: TRBV5-1
CDR3aa: CASSLGQVGPYGYTF
CDR3nt: TGCGCCAGCAGCTTGGGGCAGGTCGGTCCTTATGGCTACACCTTC

d_gene: -
j_gene: TRBJ1-5
abundance: -
v_gene: TRBV3-1/TRBV3-2
CDR3aa: CASSPGANQPQHF
CDR3nt: TGTGCCAGCAGCCCAGGGGCTAATCAGCCCCAGCATTTT

d_gene: -
j_gene: TRBJ1-4
abundance: -
v_gene: TRBV15
CDR3aa: CATSSPGWGGEKLFF
CDR3nt: TGTGCCACCAGCAGCCCGGGGTGGGGGGGTGAAAAACTGTTTTTT

d_gene: TRBD1
j_gene: TRBJ1-5
abundance: -
v_gene: TRBV6-6
CDR3aa: CASSYPGRQGGQPQHF
CDR3nt: TGTGCCAGCAGTTACCCTGGGAGACAGGGAGGTCAGCCCCAGCATTTT

d_gene: -
j_gene: TRBJ1-4
abundance: -
v_gene: TRBV7-9
CDR3aa: CASSFDTTNEKLFF
CDR3nt: TGTGCCAGCAGCTTTGACACGACTAATGAAAAACTGTTTTTT

d_gene: TRBD1
j_gene: TRBJ1-2
abundance: -
v_gene: TRBV19
CDR3aa: CASQSRDRVTYGYTF
CDR3nt: TGTGCCAGTCAATCACGGGACAGGGTTACCTATGGCTACACCTTC

d_gene: -
j_gene: TRBJ1-2
abundance: once
v_gene: TRBV7-8
CDR3aa: CASSEGGAYGYTF
CDR3nt: TGTGCCAGCAGCGAAGGAGGGGCCTATGGCTACACCTTC

d_gene: -
j_gene: TRBJ1-1
abundance: -
v_gene: TRBV28
CDR3aa: CASSLRSGIGTEAFF
CDR3nt: TGTGCCAGCAGCCTAAGATCAGGGATAGGCACTGAAGCTTTCTTT

d_gene: -
j_gene: TRBJ1-1
abundance: once
v_gene: TRBV5-1
CDR3aa: CASSLGAGRNTEAFF
CDR3nt: TGCGCCAGCAGCTTGGGGGCAGGGAGAAACACTGAAGCTTTCTTT

d_gene: -
j_gene: TRBJ2-6
abundance: -
v_gene: TRBV3-1/TRBV3-2
CDR3aa: CASSPGLLSGANVLTF
CDR3nt: TGTGCCAGCAGCCCGGGACTCCTCTCTGGGGCCAACGTCCTGACTTTC

d_gene: -
j_gene: TRBJ1-1
abundance: -
v_gene: TRBV3-1/TRBV3-2
CDR3aa: CASSQPPIKGGTEAFF
CDR3nt: TGTGCCAGCAGCCAACCGCCTATTAAGGGTGGCACTGAAGCTTTCTTT

d_gene: -
j_gene: TRBJ1-2
abundance: -
v_gene: TRBV11-2
CDR3aa: CASSAQGGGYTF
CDR3nt: TGTGCCAGCAGTGCACAAGGGGGAGGCTACACCTTC

d_gene: -
j_gene: TRBJ1-4
abundance: -
v_gene: TRBV30
CDR3aa: CAWRDLIGGGQKLFF
CDR3nt: TGTGCCTGGAGAGACCTAATAGGTGGGGGGCAAAAACTGTTTTTT

d_gene: -
j_gene: TRBJ1-1
abundance: -
v_gene: TRBV4-1
CDR3aa: CASSQQVNTEAFF
CDR3nt: TGCGCCAGCAGCCAACAGGTGAACACTGAAGCTTTCTTT

d_gene: TRBD1
j_gene: TRBJ1-1
abundance: -
v_gene: TRBV30
CDR3aa: CAQHPGGLTEAFF
CDR3nt: TGTGCCCAACACCCAGGGGGACTCACTGAAGCTTTCTTT

d_gene: -
j_gene: TRBJ2-3
abundance: -
v_gene: TRBV30
CDR3aa: CAGRWGGPDTQYF
CDR3nt: TGTGCCGGCCGGTGGGGTGGGCCAGATACGCAGTATTTT